The clone carrying this T cell receptor (beta chain) has ten or more counts. The data were obtained in a study of neurological immune-mediated disorders. From germline, CDR1 is SGHRS and CDR2 YFSETQ. The CDR3 contains 15 residues. V shed 2 bases and J shed 2 bases, with 14 bases lying between them. The cDNA came from 5'RACE, which used 10-nucleotide random UMIs. TCRdb reprocessed the 5' RACE reads via MiXCR and lists one record per CDR3 protein. This sample has 120,000 or so distinct CDR3 sequences; roughly 3.2% occur once, and the top ten carry roughly 1.3%. Unsorted libraries were prepared from 2 million PBMCs that had been stored at -80 C.

The chain couples TRBV5-1 to TRBJ2-7; a possible D gene is TRBD1 (8 bases). Sequenced sample: PBMCs. The TCR sequence derives from a woman aged 30 to 39 with multiple sclerosis. The CDR3 here is CASSLQGGRTYEQYF. As DNA, the CDR3 is TGCGCCAGCAGCTTACAGGGGGGGAGAACCTACGAGCAGTACTTC. The complete variable domain, with remaining parts taken from reference TRBV5-1 and TRBJ2-7, reads KAGVTQTPRYLIKTRGQQVTLSCSPISGHRSVSWYQQTPGQGLQFLFEYFSETQRNKGNFPGRFSGRQFSNSRSEMNVSTLELGDSALYLCASSLQGGRTYEQYFGPGTRLTVT.